Included here is one T cell receptor beta chain sequence, with context. The sample comes from a study of Graves' ophthalmopathy and Graves' hyperthyroidism. Amplification from RNA transcripts yielded the TCR beta CDR3 regions. The first round was an RT-PCR with HTBI primers, and the second round was a multiplex PCR. TCRdb fed the multiplex PCR reads into MiXCR, producing one record per CDR3 protein. The profile shows roughly 60,000 distinct CDR3 sequences, approximately 47% of them singletons. V gave up 5 bases and J gave up 5 bases; unmatched junction bases: 6. This CDR3 has 15 residues. The germline gives CDR1 SGHTA, CDR2 FQGNSA.

The chain has TRBV7-2 and TRBJ2-1; 10 positions agree with TRBD2. Sequencing was carried out using peripheral blood. This receptor was taken from an adult woman with Graves' ophthalmopathy. The CDR3, as DNA: TGTGCCAGCAGCCGGACTAGCGGACTACACAATGAGCAGTTCTTC. Translating gives CASSRTSGLHNEQFF.